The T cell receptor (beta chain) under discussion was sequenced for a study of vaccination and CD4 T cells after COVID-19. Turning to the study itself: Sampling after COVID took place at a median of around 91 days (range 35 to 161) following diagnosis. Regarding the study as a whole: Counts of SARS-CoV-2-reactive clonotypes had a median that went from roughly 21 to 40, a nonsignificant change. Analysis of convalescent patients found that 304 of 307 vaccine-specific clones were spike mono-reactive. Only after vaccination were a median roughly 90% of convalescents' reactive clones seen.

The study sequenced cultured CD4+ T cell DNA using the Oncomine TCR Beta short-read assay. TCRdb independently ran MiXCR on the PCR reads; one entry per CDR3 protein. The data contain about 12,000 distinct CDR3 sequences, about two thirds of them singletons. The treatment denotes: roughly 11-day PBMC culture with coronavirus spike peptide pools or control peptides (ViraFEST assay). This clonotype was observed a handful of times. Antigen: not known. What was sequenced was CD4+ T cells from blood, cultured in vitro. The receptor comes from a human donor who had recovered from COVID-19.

As DNA, the CDR3 is TGTGCCAGCAGCTTCACAGGGACTCAAGGCTACACCTTC. Translating it yields CASSFTGTQGYTF. The chain couples TRBV7-2 to TRBJ1-2; D possibly corresponds to TRBD1 (6 bases). The V gene lost 3 bases and the J gene lost 8 bases, with 13 bases spanning the gap. Germline V gene lookup returns CDR1 SGHTA and CDR2 FQGNSA. The CDR3 contains 13 residues.